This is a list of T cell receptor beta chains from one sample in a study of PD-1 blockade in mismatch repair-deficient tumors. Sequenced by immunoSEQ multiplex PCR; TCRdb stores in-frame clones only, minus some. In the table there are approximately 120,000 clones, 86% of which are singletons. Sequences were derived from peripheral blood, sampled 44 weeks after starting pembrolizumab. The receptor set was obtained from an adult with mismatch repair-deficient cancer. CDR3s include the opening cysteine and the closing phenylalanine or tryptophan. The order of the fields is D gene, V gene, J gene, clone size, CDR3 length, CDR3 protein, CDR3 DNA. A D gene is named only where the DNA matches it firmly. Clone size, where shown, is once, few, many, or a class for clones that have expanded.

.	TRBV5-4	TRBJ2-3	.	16	CASSLADIIGTDTQYF	TGTGCCAGCAGCTTGGCGGACATCATCGGCACAGATACGCAGTATTTT
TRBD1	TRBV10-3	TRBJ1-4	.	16	CAISDTGGATNEKLFF	TGTGCCATCAGTGATACAGGGGGGGCAACTAATGAAAAACTGTTTTTT
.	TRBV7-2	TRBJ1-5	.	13	CASSLWLGQPQHF	TGTGCCAGCAGCTTATGGTTGGGTCAGCCCCAGCATTTT
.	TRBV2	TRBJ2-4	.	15	CASSYGGIAKNIQYF	TGTGCCAGCAGTTATGGAGGGATCGCCAAAAACATTCAGTACTTC
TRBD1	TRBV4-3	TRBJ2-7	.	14	CASSPGDRSYEQYF	TGCGCCAGCAGCCCCGGGGACAGGAGCTACGAGCAGTACTTC
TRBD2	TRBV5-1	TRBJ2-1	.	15	CASSLVGTSGRILFF	TGCGCCAGCAGCTTGGTAGGGACTAGCGGGAGAATTTTATTCTTC
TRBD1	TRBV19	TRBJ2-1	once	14	CASSIGTGGYEQFF	TGTGCCAGTAGTATAGGGACAGGGGGATATGAGCAGTTCTTC
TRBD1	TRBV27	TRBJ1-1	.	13	CASSWTGNTEAFF	TGTGCCAGCAGCTGGACAGGGAACACTGAAGCTTTCTTT
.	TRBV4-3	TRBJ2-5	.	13	CASSQEMRETQYF	TGCGCCAGCAGCCAAGAGATGCGGGAGACCCAGTACTTC
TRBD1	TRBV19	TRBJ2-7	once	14	CASSPGQGAGEQYF	TGTGCCAGTAGTCCGGGACAGGGGGCTGGCGAGCAGTACTTC
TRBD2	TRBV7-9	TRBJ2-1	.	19	CASSLFRLAVSPTYNEQFF	TGTGCCAGCAGCTTATTTCGACTAGCGGTTTCGCCCACCTACAATGAGCAGTTCTTC
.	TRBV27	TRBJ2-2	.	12	CASSLGHRELFF	TGTGCCAGCAGTTTAGGGCACAGGGAGCTGTTTTTT
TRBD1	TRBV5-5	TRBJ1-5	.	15	CASSGGTGADQPQHF	TGTGCCAGCAGCGGGGGTACAGGGGCCGATCAGCCCCAGCATTTT
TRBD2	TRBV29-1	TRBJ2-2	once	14	CSVDPSGSAGELFF	TGCAGCGTTGACCCTAGCGGGAGCGCCGGGGAGCTGTTTTTT
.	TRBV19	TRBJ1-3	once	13	CASNNFAANTIYF	TGTGCCAGTAATAATTTTGCCGCCAACACCATATATTTT
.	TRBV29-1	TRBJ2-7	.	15	CSVETPGHYSYEQYF	TGCAGCGTTGAAACCCCGGGACATTACTCCTACGAGCAGTACTTC
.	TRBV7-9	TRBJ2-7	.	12	CASSLAPYEQYF	TGTGCCAGCAGCTTAGCCCCCTACGAGCAGTACTTC
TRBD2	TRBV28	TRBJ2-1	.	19	CASSLRDRVLAGGFNEQFF	TGTGCCAGCAGTCTCCGGGACAGGGTCCTAGCGGGAGGGTTCAATGAGCAGTTCTTC
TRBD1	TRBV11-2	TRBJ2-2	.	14	CASSYDRATGELFF	TGTGCCAGCAGCTATGACAGGGCCACCGGGGAGCTGTTTTTT
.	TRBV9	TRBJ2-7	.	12	CASSYGGHEQYF	TGTGCCAGCAGCTACGGGGGGCACGAGCAGTACTTC
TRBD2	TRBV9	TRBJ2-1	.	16	CASSPGTSGRRNEQFF	TGTGCCAGCAGCCCGGGGACTAGCGGGAGAAGGAATGAGCAGTTCTTC
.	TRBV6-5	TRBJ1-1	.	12	CASSNRDSEAFF	TGTGCCAGCAGCAACCGGGACTCAGAAGCTTTCTTT
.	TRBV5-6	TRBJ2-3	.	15	CASSPWTNPTDTQYF	TGTGCCAGCAGCCCGTGGACAAATCCCACAGATACGCAGTATTTT
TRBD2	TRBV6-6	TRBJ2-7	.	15	CASSYPGLETYEQYF	TGTGCCAGCAGTTACCCGGGACTAGAAACCTACGAGCAGTACTTC
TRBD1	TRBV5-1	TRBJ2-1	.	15	CASSLDRGWGNEQFF	TGCGCCAGCAGCTTGGACAGGGGATGGGGCAATGAGCAGTTCTTC
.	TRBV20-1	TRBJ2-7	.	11	CSARDQSEQYF	TGCAGTGCTAGAGATCAGAGCGAGCAGTACTTC
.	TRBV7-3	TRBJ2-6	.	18	CASSLSARGIDGANVLTF	TGTGCCAGCAGCCTATCGGCCAGGGGTATTGATGGGGCCAACGTCCTGACTTTC
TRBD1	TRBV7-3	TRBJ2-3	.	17	CASSPGGQGRGTDTQYF	TGTGCCAGCAGCCCGGGGGGACAGGGTAGGGGCACAGATACGCAGTATTTT
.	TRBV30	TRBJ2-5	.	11	CAWSSMETQYF	TGTGCCTGGTCTTCTATGGAGACCCAGTACTTC
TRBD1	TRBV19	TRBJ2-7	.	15	CASRPSQGALYEQYF	TGTGCCAGTAGACCATCTCAGGGGGCTCTCTACGAGCAGTACTTC
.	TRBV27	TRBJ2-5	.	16	CASSLIGQGGTETQYF	TGTGCCAGCAGTTTAATCGGCCAAGGGGGAACGGAGACCCAGTACTTC
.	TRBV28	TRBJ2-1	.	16	CASSLDGPKPDNEQFF	TGTGCCAGCAGTCTAGACGGGCCTAAACCCGACAATGAGCAGTTCTTC
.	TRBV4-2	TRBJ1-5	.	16	CASSQDPGRVGQPQHF	TGTGCCAGCAGCCAAGATCCAGGGAGGGTGGGTCAGCCCCAGCATTTT
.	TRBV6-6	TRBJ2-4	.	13	CASSSGRLNIQYF	TGTGCCAGCAGTTCCGGACGGTTAAACATTCAGTACTTC
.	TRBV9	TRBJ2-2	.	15	CASSVVGARTGELFF	TGTGCCAGCAGCGTAGTAGGGGCAAGAACCGGGGAGCTGTTTTTT
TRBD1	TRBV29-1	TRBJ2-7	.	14	CSVVEGTGGYEQYF	TGCAGCGTTGTTGAGGGGACAGGGGGCTACGAGCAGTACTTC
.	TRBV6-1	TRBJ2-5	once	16	CASSEVQRSPQETQYF	TGTGCCAGCAGTGAAGTTCAGCGGAGTCCGCAAGAGACCCAGTACTTC
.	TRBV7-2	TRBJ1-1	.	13	CASIPGGATEAFF	TGTGCCAGCATTCCTGGGGGGGCCACTGAAGCTTTCTTT
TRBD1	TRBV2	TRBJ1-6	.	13	CASRDRRNSPLHF	TGTGCCAGCAGGGACAGGAGGAATTCACCCCTCCACTTT
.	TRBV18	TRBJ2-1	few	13	CASSQTVYNEQFF	TGTGCCAGCTCACAGACAGTTTACAATGAGCAGTTCTTC
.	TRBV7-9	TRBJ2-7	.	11	CASSPAGEQYF	TGTGCCAGCAGCCCCGCGGGGGAGCAGTACTTC
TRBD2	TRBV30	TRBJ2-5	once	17	CAWSPGLAGPYQETQYF	TGTGCCTGGAGTCCGGGACTAGCGGGACCGTACCAAGAGACCCAGTACTTC
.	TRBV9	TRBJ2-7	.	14	CASSGRDLNYEQYF	TGTGCCAGCAGCGGGAGAGATCTAAACTACGAGCAGTACTTC
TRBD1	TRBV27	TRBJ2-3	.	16	CASSLLPQGASDTQYF	TGTGCCAGCAGTTTATTACCGCAGGGGGCCTCAGATACGCAGTATTTT
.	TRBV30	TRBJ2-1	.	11	CAWSGGYEQFF	TGTGCCTGGAGTGGTGGGTACGAGCAGTTCTTC
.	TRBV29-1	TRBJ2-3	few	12	CSVRPRDDTQYF	TGCAGCGTTCGACCCCGGGACGATACGCAGTATTTT
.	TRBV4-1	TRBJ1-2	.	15	CASSQDHRRYYGYTF	TGCGCCAGCAGCCAAGATCACAGGCGTTACTATGGCTACACCTTC
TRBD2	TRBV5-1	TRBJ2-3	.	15	CASSRVLAGADTQYF	TGCGCCAGCAGCCGGGTACTAGCGGGAGCAGATACGCAGTATTTT
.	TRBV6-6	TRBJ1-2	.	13	CASSPRVARGYTF	TGTGCCAGCAGTCCCAGGGTCGCACGTGGCTACACCTTC